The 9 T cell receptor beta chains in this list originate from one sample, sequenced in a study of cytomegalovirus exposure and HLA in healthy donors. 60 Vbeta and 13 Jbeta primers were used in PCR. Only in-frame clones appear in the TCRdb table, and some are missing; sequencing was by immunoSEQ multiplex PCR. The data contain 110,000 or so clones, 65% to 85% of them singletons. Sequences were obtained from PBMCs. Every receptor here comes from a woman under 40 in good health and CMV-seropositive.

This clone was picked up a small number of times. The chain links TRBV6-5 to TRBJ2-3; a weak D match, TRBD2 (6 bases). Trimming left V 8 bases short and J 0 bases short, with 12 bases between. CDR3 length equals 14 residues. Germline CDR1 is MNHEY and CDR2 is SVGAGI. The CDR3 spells CASWSGTSTDTQYF. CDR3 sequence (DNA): TGTGCCAGCTGGTCCGGGACTAGCACAGATACGCAGTATTTT.

The DNA of the CDR3 is TGTGCCAGTAGCCCTCTTAGCAATCAGCCCCAGCATTTT. It is translated as CASSPLSNQPQHF. The chain is built from TRBV19 and TRBJ1-5; D call uncertain. The CDR3 sequence is 13 residues long. Germline lookup yields CDR1 LNHDA and CDR2 SQIVND (reference sequence). V dropped 6 bases and J dropped 0 bases, with 6 bases sitting between them.

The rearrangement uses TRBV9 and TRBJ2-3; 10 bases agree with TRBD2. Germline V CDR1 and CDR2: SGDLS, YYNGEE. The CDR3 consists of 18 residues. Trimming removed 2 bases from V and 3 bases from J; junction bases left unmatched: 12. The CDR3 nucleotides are TGTGCCAGCAGCGTTAGCCCAGCGGGAGGGAGGGTAACAGATACGCAGTATTTT. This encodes CASSVSPAGGRVTDTQYF.

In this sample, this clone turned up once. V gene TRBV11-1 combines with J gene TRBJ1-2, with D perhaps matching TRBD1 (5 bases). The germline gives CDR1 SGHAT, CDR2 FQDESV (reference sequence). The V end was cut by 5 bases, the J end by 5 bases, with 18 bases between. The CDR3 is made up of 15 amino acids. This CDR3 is CASSGLQGYNYGYTF. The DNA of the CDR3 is TGTGCCAGCAGCGGCCTTCAGGGATACAATTATGGCTACACCTTC.

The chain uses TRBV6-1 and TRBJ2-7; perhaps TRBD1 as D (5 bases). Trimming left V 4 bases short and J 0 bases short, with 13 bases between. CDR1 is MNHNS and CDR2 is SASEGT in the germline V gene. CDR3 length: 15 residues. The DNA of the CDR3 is TGTGCCAGCAGTGCAGACAGTTATACCTCCTACGAGCAGTACTTC. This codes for CASSADSYTSYEQYF.

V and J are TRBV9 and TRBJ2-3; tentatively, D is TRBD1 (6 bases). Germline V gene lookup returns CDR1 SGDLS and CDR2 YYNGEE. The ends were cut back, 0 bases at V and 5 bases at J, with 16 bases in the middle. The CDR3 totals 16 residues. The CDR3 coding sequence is TGTGCCAGCAGCGTAGATAGCGAACAGGGTGGAGATACGCAGTATTTT. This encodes CASSVDSEQGGDTQYF.

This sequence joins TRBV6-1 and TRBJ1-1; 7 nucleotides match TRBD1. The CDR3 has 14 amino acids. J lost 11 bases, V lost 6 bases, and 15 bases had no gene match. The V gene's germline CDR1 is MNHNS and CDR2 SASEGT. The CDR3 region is CASSVGQPGSVAFF. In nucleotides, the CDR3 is TGTGCCAGCAGCGTGGGACAGCCCGGGTCCGTGGCTTTCTTT.

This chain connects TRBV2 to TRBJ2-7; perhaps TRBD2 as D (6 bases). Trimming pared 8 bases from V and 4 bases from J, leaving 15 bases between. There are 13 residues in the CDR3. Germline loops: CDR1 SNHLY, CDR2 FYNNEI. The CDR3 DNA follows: TGTGCCAGCGGGATGGGGGGAGAATACGAGCAGTACTTC. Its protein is CASGMGGEYEQYF.

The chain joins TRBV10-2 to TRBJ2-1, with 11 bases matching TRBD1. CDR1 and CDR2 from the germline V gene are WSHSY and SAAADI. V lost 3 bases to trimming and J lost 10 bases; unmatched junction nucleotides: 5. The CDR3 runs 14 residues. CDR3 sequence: CASSDGTGGREQFF. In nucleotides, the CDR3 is TGCGCCAGCAGTGATGGGACAGGGGGTAGAGAGCAGTTCTTC.